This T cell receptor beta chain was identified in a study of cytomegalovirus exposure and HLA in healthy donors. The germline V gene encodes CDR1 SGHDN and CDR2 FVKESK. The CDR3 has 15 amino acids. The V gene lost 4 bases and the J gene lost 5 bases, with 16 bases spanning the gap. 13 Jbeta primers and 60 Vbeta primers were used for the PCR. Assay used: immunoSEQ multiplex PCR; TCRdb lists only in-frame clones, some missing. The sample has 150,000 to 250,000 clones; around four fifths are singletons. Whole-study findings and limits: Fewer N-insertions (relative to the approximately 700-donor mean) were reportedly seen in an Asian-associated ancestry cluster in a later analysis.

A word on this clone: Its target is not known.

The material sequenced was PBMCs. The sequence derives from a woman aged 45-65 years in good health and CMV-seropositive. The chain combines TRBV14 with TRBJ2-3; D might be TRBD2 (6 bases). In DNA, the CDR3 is TGTGCCAGCAGCCCCTCTACCCCGGGACTAGATACGCAGTATTTT. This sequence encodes CASSPSTPGLDTQYF.